What follows are 17 T cell receptor beta chains derived from one specimen sequenced in a study of blood T cells in healthy people across ages. Then a second PCR, running roughly 6 to 11 cycles, was carried out with a sample-barcoded 5' primer and a J-beta primer mix. MiXCR, applied by TCRdb to the 5' RACE reads, yields one record per CDR3 protein. The repertoire holds 760,000 or so distinct CDR3 sequences, with 25% as singletons. The data also belong to a second study, concerning T cells of mothers and their children.

Sequencing used blood. These receptors came from a boy between 10 and 17 years old in good health.

This clonotype was observed a few times. The chain combines TRBV10-3 with TRBJ2-5; 9 nucleotides match TRBD2. Per germline, CDR1 ENHRY and CDR2 SYGVKD. V lost 8 bases and J lost 5; bases outside the gene matches: 6. The CDR3 totals 13 residues. The CDR3 loop is CAIGSSGEETQYF. In DNA form, the CDR3 reads TGTGCCATCGGGTCTAGCGGGGAGGAGACCCAGTACTTC.

Comment on this clonotype: Germline and junction disagree at one end, which may indicate a read error. V gene TRBV7-7 combines with J gene TRBJ2-2; no clear D. Germline V gives CDR1 SSHAT, CDR2 FNYEAQ (reference sequence). The CDR3 totals 14 residues. This chain's CDR3 is CASSLSTNTGELFF. The DNA for the CDR3 is TGTGCTAGCAGCCTATCTACAAACACCGGGGAGCTGTTTTTT.

The chain carries TRBV4-2 and TRBJ1-2; weak D call: TRBD1 (6 bases). CDR1 is LGHNA and CDR2 is YNFKEQ in the germline V gene. V lost 5 bases and J 6 bases, leaving 19 bases between the germline ends. This CDR3 has 15 residues. The CDR3 nucleotides are TGTGCCAGCAGCGATGAACCGACCGGGACAAATGGCTACACCTTC. Protein product: CASSDEPTGTNGYTF.

This chain uses TRBV7-9 with TRBJ2-7, with TRBD2 as a possible D gene (5 bases). CDR3 length: 17 residues. CDR1 and CDR2 from the germline V gene are SEHNR and FQNEAQ (reference sequence). V was shortened by 5 bases and J by 4 bases, with 24 bases between the two germline ends. As DNA, the CDR3 is TGTGCCAGCAGCCCCTTGGATACTAGGCCCCTACCTTACGAGCAGTACTTC. Protein: CASSPLDTRPLPYEQYF.

The sample holds a few counts of this clonotype. The chain has TRBV20-1 and TRBJ2-7; 9 bases line up with TRBD2. CDR1 DFQATT and CDR2 SNEGSKA come from the germline V gene (reference sequence). The CDR3 has 11 amino acids. CDR3 loop: CSAGGPHEQYF. The CDR3 region has the DNA TGCTCGGCGGGGGGGCCCCACGAGCAGTACTTC.

This clonotype came up once. The V gene is TRBV7-2, the J gene TRBJ2-7, with D perhaps TRBD2 (5 bases). The germline V gene has CDR1 SGHTA and CDR2 FQGNSA. Deletions cut 3 bases from V and 2 bases from J, with 11 bases between. The CDR3 has 14 residues. DNA of the CDR3: TGTGCCAGCAGCTTTGAGGGTCTGACCTACGAGCAGTACTTC. Translation gives CASSFEGLTYEQYF. The full variable domain, its missing parts supplied by reference TRBV7-2 and TRBJ2-7, is GAGVSQSPSNKVTEKGKDVELRCDPISGHTALYWYRQSLGQGLEFLIYFQGNSAPDKSGLPSDRFSAERTGGSVSTLTIQRTQQEDSAVYLCASSFEGLTYEQYFGPGTRLTVT.

The rearrangement joins TRBV27 to TRBJ2-5; perhaps TRBD1 as D (5 bases). This CDR3 is built from 13 residues. Trimming pared 4 bases from V and 8 bases from J, leaving 14 bases between. Germline V gives CDR1 MNHEY, CDR2 SMNVEV (reference sequence). CDR3 loop: CASSSQGGATQYF. In nucleotides, the CDR3 is TGTGCCAGCAGTTCGCAGGGTGGCGCAACCCAGTACTTC.

This clonotype occurred a few times. The chain carries TRBV29-1 and TRBJ2-4; 7 bases agree with TRBD2. Trimming cost V 3 bases and J 9 bases; bases outside gene matches: 8. The length of the CDR3 is 13 residues. Germline V gene lookup returns CDR1 SQVTM and CDR2 ANQGSEA. The CDR3 DNA follows: TGCAGCGTTGATCGGGGGGACGGGGGCATTCAGTACTTC. Its translation is CSVDRGDGGIQYF.

V usage is TRBV28 and J usage is TRBJ2-1; 8 bases are shared with TRBD1. The V gene end was trimmed by 6 bases and the J gene end by 7 bases; junction bases not matched to a gene: 14. The CDR3 is made up of 16 amino acids. Per the germline V gene, CDR1 is MDHEN and CDR2 is SYDVKM. The CDR3 bases are TGTGCCAGCAGGGCAGGGGGCTCGGGGGATTTGAATGAGCAGTTCTTC. Its translation is CASRAGGSGDLNEQFF. The full variable domain, its missing parts supplied by reference TRBV28 and TRBJ2-1, is DVKVTQSSRYLVKRTGEKVFLECVQDMDHENMFWYRQDPGLGLRLIYFSYDVKMKEKGDIPEGYSVSREKKERFSLILESASTNQTSMYLCASRAGGSGDLNEQFFGPGTRLTVL.

This clonotype appeared a few times. V gene TRBV5-1 combines with J gene TRBJ2-1; TRBD2 matches 11 bases. Trimming removed 1 base from V and 6 bases from J; junction bases left unmatched: 3. CDR3 length equals 15 residues. Germline V gene lookup returns CDR1 SGHRS and CDR2 YFSETQ. Here the CDR3 DNA reads TGCGCCAGCAGCTTGACTAGCGGGAGAGTCAATGAGCAGTTCTTC. It yields the protein CASSLTSGRVNEQFF.

The sample holds a few counts of this clonotype. The rearrangement links TRBV3-1 to TRBJ2-2, with D hard to call. V lost 0 bases, J lost 7 bases, and 18 bases lay in between. The germline V gene encodes CDR1 LGHDT and CDR2 YNNKEL (reference sequence). This CDR3 contains 17 residues. CDR3 DNA: TGTGCCAGCAGCCAAGATCCCTCTGGGGATTCTATCGGGGAGCTGTTTTTT. Its translation: CASSQDPSGDSIGELFF.

This clonotype has just a few counts. This chain joins TRBV7-8 and TRBJ2-6; no clear D gene. V was trimmed by 2 bases and J by 0 bases, leaving 8 bases between them. Germline loops: CDR1 SGHVS, CDR2 FQNEAQ. CDR3 length: 16 residues. The CDR3, as DNA: TGTGCCAGCAGCTTATTACAGTCCTCTGGGGCCAACGTCCTGACTTTC. Translated, it gives CASSLLQSSGANVLTF.

This clonotype came up a few times. V is TRBV6-2 or TRBV6-3 and J is TRBJ2-1; D is ambiguous. Germline assignment: CDR1 MNHEY and CDR2 SVGEGT. V gave up 5 bases and J gave up 0 bases, with 11 bases separating them. The CDR3 is 15 residues long. CDR3 sequence: CASSLQLSSYNEQFF. CDR3 in DNA: TGTGCCAGCAGTCTCCAACTAAGCTCCTACAATGAGCAGTTCTTC.

This clonotype was counted a few times. The chain employs TRBV29-1 and TRBJ1-2; 11 nucleotides agree with TRBD1. The CDR3 totals 15 residues. Germline CDR1 reads SQVTM; CDR2 reads ANQGSEA. With 6 bases clipped from V and 3 bases from J, the junction kept 9 bases outside the gene matches. The CDR3 DNA reads TGCAGCGTCGCCCGGACAGGGGGCGCCGACTATGGCTACACCTTC. Amino acid sequence: CSVARTGGADYGYTF. Full variable domain (remainder filled in from reference TRBV29-1 and TRBJ1-2): SAVISQKPSRDICQRGTSLTIQCQVDSQVTMMFWYRQQPGQSLTLIATANQGSEATYESGFVIDKFPISRPNLTFSTLTVSNMSPEDSSIYLCSVARTGGADYGYTFGSGTRLTVV.

The rearrangement joins TRBV5-6 to TRBJ1-1; D is unclear. Trimming cost V 6 bases and J 8 bases, with 20 bases left between them. CDR1 and CDR2 (germline): SGHDT, YYEEEE. The CDR3 extends over 14 amino acids. The CDR3 bases are TGTGCCAGCACCCAGGTCCTTCGCGCGTCCGAAGCTTTCTTT. Encoded protein: CASTQVLRASEAFF.

The genes are TRBV4-2 and TRBJ2-1; D not certain. The CDR3 is 13 amino acids. The V gene's germline CDR1 is LGHNA and CDR2 YNFKEQ. V was clipped by 0 bases and J by 5 bases, with 5 bases between them. The CDR3 sequence is CASSQDGNNEQFF. The CDR3 bases are TGTGCCAGCAGCCAAGATGGGAACAATGAGCAGTTCTTC.

This clonotype was seen a handful of times. The chain carries TRBV6-5 and TRBJ2-7, with 8 bases aligning to TRBD2. Trimming at V came to 0 bases and at J to 5 bases, leaving 6 bases not matched to a gene. The length of the CDR3 is 15 residues. Germline CDR1 is MNHEY and CDR2 is SVGAGI. The CDR3, as DNA: TGTGCCAGCAGTTACTCGGTAGCGGGACACAACGAGCAGTACTTC. Its protein product is CASSYSVAGHNEQYF.